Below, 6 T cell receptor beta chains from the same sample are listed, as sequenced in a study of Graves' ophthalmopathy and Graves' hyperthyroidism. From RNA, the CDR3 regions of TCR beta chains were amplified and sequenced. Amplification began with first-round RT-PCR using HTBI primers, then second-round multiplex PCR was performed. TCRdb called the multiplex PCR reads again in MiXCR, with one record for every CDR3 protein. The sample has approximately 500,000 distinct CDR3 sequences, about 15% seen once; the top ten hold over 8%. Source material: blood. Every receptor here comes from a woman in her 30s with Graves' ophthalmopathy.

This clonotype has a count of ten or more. The CDR3 nucleotides read TGTGCCTGGGGGAAGGGACTAGCGGCCTCCTACGAGCAGTACTTC. Its translation: CAWGKGLAASYEQYF. V and J are TRBV30 and TRBJ2-7; 11 nucleotides align to TRBD2. The germline CDR1 and CDR2 sequences are GTSNPN and SVGIG (reference sequence). This CDR3 is 15 amino acids long. The trim removed 5 bases at V and 0 bases at J, leaving 6 bases unmatched.

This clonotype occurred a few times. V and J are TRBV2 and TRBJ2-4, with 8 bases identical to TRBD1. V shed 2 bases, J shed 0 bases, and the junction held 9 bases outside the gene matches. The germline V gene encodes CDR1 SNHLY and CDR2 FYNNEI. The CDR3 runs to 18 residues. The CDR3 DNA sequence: TGTGCCAGCAGTGAAAGGCGACAGGGGACCTTAGCCAAAAACATTCAGTACTTC. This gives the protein CASSERRQGTLAKNIQYF.

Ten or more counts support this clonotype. In DNA form, the CDR3 reads TGCAGTGCTAGGAGCAGGGGGCTGACTAACTATGGCTACACCTTC. Translated, it gives CSARSRGLTNYGYTF. V usage is TRBV20-1 and J usage is TRBJ1-2; 8 bases map to TRBD1. Trimming at V came to 3 bases and at J to 0 bases, leaving 6 bases not matched to a gene. The CDR3 extends over 15 amino acids. The germline V gene encodes CDR1 DFQATT and CDR2 SNEGSKA (reference sequence).

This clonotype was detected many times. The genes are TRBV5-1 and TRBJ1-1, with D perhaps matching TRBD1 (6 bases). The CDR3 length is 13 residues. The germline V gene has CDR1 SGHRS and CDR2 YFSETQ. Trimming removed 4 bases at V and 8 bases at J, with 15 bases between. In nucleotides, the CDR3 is TGCGCCAGCAGCAGACTTTCCGGGACAGAAGCTTTCTTT. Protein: CASSRLSGTEAFF.

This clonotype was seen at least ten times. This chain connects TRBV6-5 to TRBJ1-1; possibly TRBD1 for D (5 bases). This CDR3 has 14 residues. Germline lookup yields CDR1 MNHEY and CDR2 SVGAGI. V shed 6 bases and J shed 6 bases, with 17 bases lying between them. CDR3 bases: TGTGCCAGCAGCTATACAGGTGGAGGGGCTGAAGCTTTCTTT. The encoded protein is CASSYTGGGAEAFF.

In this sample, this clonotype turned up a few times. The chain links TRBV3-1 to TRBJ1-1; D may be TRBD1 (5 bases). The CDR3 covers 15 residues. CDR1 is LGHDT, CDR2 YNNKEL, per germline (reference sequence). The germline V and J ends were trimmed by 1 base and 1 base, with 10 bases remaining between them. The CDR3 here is CASSQVVGPNTEAFF. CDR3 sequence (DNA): TGTGCCAGCAGCCAAGTGGTGGGGCCGAACACTGAAGCTTTCTTT.